This T cell receptor (beta chain) was sequenced for a study of breast tumors, draining lymph nodes, adjacent tissues. Breast cancer patients provided tissue from their axillary draining lymph nodes. Germline V gene lookup returns CDR1 SGDLS and CDR2 YYNGEE. V lost 3 bases and J 0 bases, leaving 10 bases between the germline ends. This CDR3 spans 15 amino acids. One entry per CDR3 protein, called by TCRdb with MiXCR from the multiplex PCR reads. There are approximately 230,000 distinct CDR3 sequences in the sample; 34% occur only once, and 3% to 4% lies in the top ten. This clonotype appeared many times.

The TCR originated in a female donor with breast cancer. Some clones in this sample may be carry-over from other donors' samples. The sequencing sample was made of axillary lymph node tissue. This chain connects TRBV9 to TRBJ2-1; D might be TRBD1 (6 bases). CDR3 residues: CASSDQGNSYNEQFF. The CDR3 bases are TGTGCCAGCAGCGATCAGGGGAACTCCTACAATGAGCAGTTCTTC.